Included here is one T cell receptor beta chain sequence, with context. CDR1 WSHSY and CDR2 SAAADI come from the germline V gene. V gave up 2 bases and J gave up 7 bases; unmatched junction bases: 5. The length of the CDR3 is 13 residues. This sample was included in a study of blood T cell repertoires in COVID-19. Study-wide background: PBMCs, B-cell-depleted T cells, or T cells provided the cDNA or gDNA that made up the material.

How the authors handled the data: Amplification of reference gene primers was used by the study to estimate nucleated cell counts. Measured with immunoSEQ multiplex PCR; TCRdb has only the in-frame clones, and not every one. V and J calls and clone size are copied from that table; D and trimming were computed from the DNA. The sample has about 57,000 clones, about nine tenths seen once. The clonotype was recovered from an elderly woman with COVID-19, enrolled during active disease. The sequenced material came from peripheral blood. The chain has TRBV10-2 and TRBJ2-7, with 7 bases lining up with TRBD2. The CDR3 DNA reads TGCGCCAGCAGTGAGGGGACCGGGAGGGAGCAGTACTTC. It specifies CASSEGTGREQYF.